These 17 T cell receptor beta chains were all obtained from the same sample, sequenced in a study of blood T cell repertoires in COVID-19. Repertoires were generated with immunoSEQ multiplex PCR, while TCRdb's copy carries only in-frame clones and drops some. Among some 70,000 clones listed, around 91% were seen once. Sequencing used peripheral blood. All receptors derive from a man aged 50-60 years with acute or convalescent COVID-19.

This rearrangement joins TRBV6-5 to TRBJ2-7, with D perhaps matching TRBD1 (6 bases). Between the trimmed V and J ends, which lost 4 bases and 3 bases, there was a span of 7 bases. The germline V gene encodes CDR1 MNHEY and CDR2 SVGAGI. The CDR3 is 12 residues long. CDR3 residues: CASSLDSYEQYF. The DNA of the CDR3 is TGTGCCAGCAGTTTGGACAGCTACGAGCAGTACTTC.

As DNA, the CDR3 is TGTGCCAGCAGTTTTTCAACTGAAGCTTTCTTT. This translates into CASSFSTEAFF. The J gene is TRBJ1-1, the V gene TRBV12-3 or TRBV12-4; D gene unclear. Deletions cut 3 bases from V and 5 bases from J, with 4 bases between. The length of the CDR3 is 11 residues.

The rearrangement uses TRBV25-1 and TRBJ1-2; D is possibly TRBD1 (5 bases). CDR3 length equals 15 residues. Trimming shortened V by 1 base and J by 2 bases, and 11 bases separated the two germline ends. From germline, CDR1 is MGHDK and CDR2 SYGVNS. CDR3 DNA: TGTGCCAGCAGTGAATTGGGAGGACACAACTATGGCTACACCTTC. Amino acids: CASSELGGHNYGYTF.

The V gene is TRBV10-3, the J gene TRBJ2-3, with 10 bases fitting TRBD1. The CDR3 runs 14 residues. Germline assignment: CDR1 ENHRY and CDR2 SYGVKD. Losses at the gene ends were 3 bases for V and 6 bases for J; bases not matched to a gene: 3. The CDR3: CAISEGQGEDTQYF. The CDR3 bases are TGTGCCATCAGTGAAGGACAGGGGGAGGATACGCAGTATTTT.

The V call is TRBV4-1, the J call TRBJ2-3, with 10 positions matching TRBD2. The CDR3 extends over 16 amino acids. V was clipped by 3 bases and J by 4 bases; unmatched bases: 7. Germline CDR1 and CDR2: MGHRA and YSYEKL. Here the CDR3 reads CASSHPSGSGADTQYF. The CDR3 nucleotides are TGCGCCAGCAGCCATCCTAGCGGGAGTGGAGCAGATACGCAGTATTTT.

This chain uses TRBV7-2 with TRBJ1-4, with 7 positions matching TRBD1. The junction had 3 bases not matched to a gene; V was cut back by 1 base and J by 4 bases. The CDR3 length is 15 residues. The V gene's germline CDR1 is SGHTA and CDR2 FQGNSA. CDR3 sequence reads: CASSLDRGLNEKLFF. The CDR3 nucleotides read TGTGCCAGCAGCTTAGACAGGGGCCTTAATGAAAAACTGTTTTTT.

The V gene is TRBV11-3, the J gene TRBJ2-3; TRBD2 matches 7 bases. The junction had 9 bases not matched to a gene; V was cut back by 3 bases and J by 0 bases. The CDR3 is made up of 17 amino acids. Germline CDR1 is SGHNT and CDR2 is YENEEA. For the CDR3, the DNA is TGTGCCAGCAGCTTGGCCCTAGCGGAGTCCAGCACAGATACGCAGTATTTT. Its protein product is CASSLALAESSTDTQYF.

The V and J genes are TRBV4-1 and TRBJ2-3; tentative D call: TRBD1 (5 bases). Germline lookup yields CDR1 MGHRA and CDR2 YSYEKL. V was cut by 0 bases and J by 1 base, with 5 bases left in between. The CDR3 consists of 14 residues. CDR3 in DNA: TGCGCCAGCAGCCAAGAGACAGGCACAGATACGCAGTATTTT. Amino acids: CASSQETGTDTQYF.

The chain has TRBV11-3 and TRBJ2-1; no clear D. The CDR3 is 13 amino acids. V was shortened by 5 bases and J by 4 bases, with 9 bases between the two germline ends. The germline gives CDR1 SGHNT, CDR2 YENEEA. CDR3: CASSPRNYNEQFF. For the CDR3, the DNA is TGTGCCAGCAGCCCGAGAAATTACAATGAGCAGTTCTTC.

In nucleotides, the CDR3 is TGTGCCAGCAGTTACTCCCCGACAGGGGGAACCGGGGAGCTGTTTTTT. The encoded protein is CASSYSPTGGTGELFF. V is TRBV6-5 and J is TRBJ2-2; TRBD1 agrees at 9 bases. The CDR3 is 16 amino acids. V lost 0 bases and J lost 5; bases outside the gene matches: 4. Germline CDR1 MNHEY, CDR2 SVGAGI.

The chain couples TRBV5-1 to TRBJ2-7, with 12 bases aligning to TRBD2. J lost 2 bases, V lost 0 bases, and 3 bases had no gene match. CDR3 length: 16 residues. CDR1 is SGHRS and CDR2 is YFSETQ in the germline V gene. CDR3 nucleotide sequence: TGCGCCAGCAGCTTGGAACTAGCGGGAGGACCCTACGAGCAGTACTTC. Its protein product is CASSLELAGGPYEQYF.

The V and J genes are TRBV30 and TRBJ1-1; TRBD1 agrees at 7 bases. The CDR3 has 12 residues. Trimming took 7 bases from V and 5 from J; bases not matched to a gene: 7. The germline V gene encodes CDR1 GTSNPN and CDR2 SVGIG (reference sequence). CDR3 region: CASSRGKTEAFF. CDR3 in DNA: TGTGCCTCGAGCAGGGGGAAAACTGAAGCTTTCTTT.

The J gene is TRBJ1-2, the V gene TRBV7-2; D perhaps matches TRBD1 (5 bases). The CDR3 consists of 13 residues. V was shortened by 8 bases and J by 4 bases, with 14 bases between the two germline ends. CDR1 and CDR2 (germline): SGHTA, FQGNSA. CDR3 sequence reads: CASAMGGFYGYTF. CDR3 in DNA: TGTGCCAGCGCCATGGGGGGGTTCTATGGCTACACCTTC.

The chain has TRBV5-1 and TRBJ1-1, with 10 bases identical to TRBD1. V trimming: 4 bases; J trimming: 4 bases; junction bases outside the gene matches: 4. Germline CDR1 and CDR2: SGHRS and YFSETQ. This CDR3 has 14 amino acids. The CDR3: CASSQGQGSTEAFF. The DNA of the CDR3 is TGCGCCAGCAGCCAGGGACAGGGGTCCACTGAAGCTTTCTTT.

The chain combines TRBV6-5 with TRBJ1-2; weak D call: TRBD1 (5 bases). Germline CDR1 MNHEY, CDR2 SVGAGI. The CDR3 length is 12 residues. The V end lost 6 bases, the J end lost 8 bases, and 13 bases lay between the germline ends. This CDR3 reads CASRRKGWGYTF. The DNA of the CDR3 is TGTGCCAGCAGAAGGAAGGGGTGGGGCTACACCTTC.

V is TRBV5-1 and J is TRBJ2-7; possible D gene TRBD2, 6 bases. V was clipped by 2 bases and J by 2 bases, with 17 bases between them. The CDR3 spans 16 residues. Germline V gene data show CDR1 as SGHRS and CDR2 as YFSETQ. The CDR3 nucleotides are TGCGCCAGCAGCTTTACGTCCCTAGCGCTCCCCTACGAGCAGTACTTC. The encoded protein is CASSFTSLALPYEQYF.

The V call is TRBV5-1, the J call TRBJ2-5; 14 bases fit TRBD2. This CDR3 contains 17 residues. Germline V gene sequence: CDR1 SGHRS, CDR2 YFSETQ. The V segment lost 4 bases and the J segment 0 bases; nucleotides outside the gene matches: 5. In nucleotides, the CDR3 is TGCGCCAGCAGCACCGGGACTAGCGGGAGTTACCAAGAGACCCAGTACTTC. The encoded protein is CASSTGTSGSYQETQYF. Based on the CDR3 plus reference TRBV5-1 and TRBJ2-5, the full variable domain is KAGVTQTPRYLIKTRGQQVTLSCSPISGHRSVSWYQQTPGQGLQFLFEYFSETQRNKGNFPGRFSGRQFSNSRSEMNVSTLELGDSALYLCASSTGTSGSYQETQYFGPGTRLLVL.